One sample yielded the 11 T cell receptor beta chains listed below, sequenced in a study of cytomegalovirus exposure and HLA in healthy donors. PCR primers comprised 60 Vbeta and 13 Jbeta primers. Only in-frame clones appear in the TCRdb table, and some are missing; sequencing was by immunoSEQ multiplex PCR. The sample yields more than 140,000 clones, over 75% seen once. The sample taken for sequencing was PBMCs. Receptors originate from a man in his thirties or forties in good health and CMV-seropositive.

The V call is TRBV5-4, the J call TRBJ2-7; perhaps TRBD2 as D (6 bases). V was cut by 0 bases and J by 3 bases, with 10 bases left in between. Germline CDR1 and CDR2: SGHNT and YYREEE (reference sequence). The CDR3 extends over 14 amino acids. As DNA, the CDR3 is TGTGCCAGCAGCTTGGCACTGGGACTCTACGAGCAGTACTTC. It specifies CASSLALGLYEQYF.

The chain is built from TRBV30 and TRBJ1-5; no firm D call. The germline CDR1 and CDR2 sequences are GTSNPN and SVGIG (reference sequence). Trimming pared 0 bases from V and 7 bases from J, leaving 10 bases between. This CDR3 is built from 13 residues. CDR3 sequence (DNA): TGTGCCTGGAGTGTATTCCAAAGCCAGCCCCAGCATTTT. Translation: CAWSVFQSQPQHF.

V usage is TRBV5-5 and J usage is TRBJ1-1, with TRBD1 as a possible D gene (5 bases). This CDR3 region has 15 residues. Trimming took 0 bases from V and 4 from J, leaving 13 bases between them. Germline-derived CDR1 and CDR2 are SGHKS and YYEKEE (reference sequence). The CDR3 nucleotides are TGTGCCAGCAGCTTGGTCGTGGGGCTGGGCACTGAAGCTTTCTTT. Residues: CASSLVVGLGTEAFF.

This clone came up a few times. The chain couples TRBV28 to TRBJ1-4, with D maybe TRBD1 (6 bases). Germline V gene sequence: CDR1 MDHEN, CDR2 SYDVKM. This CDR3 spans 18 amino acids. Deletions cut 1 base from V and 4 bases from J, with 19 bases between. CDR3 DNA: TGTGCCAGCAGTTTATCCGGTGGGGCGACAGGCGTTAATGAAAAACTGTTTTTT. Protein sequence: CASSLSGGATGVNEKLFF. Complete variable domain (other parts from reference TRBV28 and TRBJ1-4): DVKVTQSSRYLVKRTGEKVFLECVQDMDHENMFWYRQDPGLGLRLIYFSYDVKMKEKGDIPEGYSVSREKKERFSLILESASTNQTSMYLCASSLSGGATGVNEKLFFGSGTQLSVL.

The CDR3 DNA follows: TGTGCCAGCAGCCACCTCAACAGGGAGGGCTCTGGGGCCAACGTCCTGACTTTC. As protein: CASSHLNREGSGANVLTF. The V and J genes are TRBV13 and TRBJ2-6, with a possible D match to TRBD2 (7 bases). The germline V gene has CDR1 PRHDT and CDR2 FYEKMQ (reference sequence). The CDR3 runs to 18 residues. The ends were cut back, 5 bases at V and 0 bases at J, with 17 bases in the middle.

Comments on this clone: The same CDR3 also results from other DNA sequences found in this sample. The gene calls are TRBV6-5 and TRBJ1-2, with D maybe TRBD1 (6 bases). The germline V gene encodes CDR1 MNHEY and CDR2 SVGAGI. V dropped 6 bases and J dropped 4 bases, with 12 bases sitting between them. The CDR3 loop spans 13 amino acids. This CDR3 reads CASSPGQIYGYTF. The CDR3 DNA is TGTGCCAGCAGCCCCGGACAGATCTATGGCTACACCTTC.

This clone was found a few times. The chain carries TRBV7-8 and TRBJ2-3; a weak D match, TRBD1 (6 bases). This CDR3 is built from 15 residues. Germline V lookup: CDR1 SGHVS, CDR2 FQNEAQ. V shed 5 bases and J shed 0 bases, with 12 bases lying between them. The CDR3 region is CASSSRDTSTDTQYF. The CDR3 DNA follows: TGTGCCAGCAGCAGCCGGGACACTAGCACAGATACGCAGTATTTT.

In DNA form, the CDR3 reads TGCGCCAGCAGCTTGGGAGAGACAGGGAGAAAAAACACCGGGGAGCTGTTTTTT. It translates to CASSLGETGRKNTGELFF. The V gene is TRBV5-1, the J gene TRBJ2-2, with 7 bases fitting TRBD1. CDR1 and CDR2 from the germline V gene are SGHRS and YFSETQ. The CDR3 covers 18 residues. V was clipped by 0 bases and J by 2 bases; unmatched bases: 10.

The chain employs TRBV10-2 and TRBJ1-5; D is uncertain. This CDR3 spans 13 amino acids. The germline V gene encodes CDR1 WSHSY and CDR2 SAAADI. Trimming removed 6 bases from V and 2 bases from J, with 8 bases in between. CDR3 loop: CASSLIGNQPQHF. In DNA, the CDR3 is TGCGCCAGCAGCCTCATAGGCAATCAGCCCCAGCATTTT.

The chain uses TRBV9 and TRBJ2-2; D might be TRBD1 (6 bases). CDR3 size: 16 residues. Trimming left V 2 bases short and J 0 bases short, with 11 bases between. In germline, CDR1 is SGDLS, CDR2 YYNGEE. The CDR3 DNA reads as TGTGCCAGCAGCGTGAACAGGGAGACGAACACCGGGGAGCTGTTTTTT. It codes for CASSVNRETNTGELFF.

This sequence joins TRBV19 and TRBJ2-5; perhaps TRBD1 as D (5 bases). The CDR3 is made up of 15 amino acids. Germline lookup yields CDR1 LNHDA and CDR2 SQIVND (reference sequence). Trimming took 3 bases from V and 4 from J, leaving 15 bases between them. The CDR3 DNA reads TGTGCCAGTAGTATGGTTTCAGGGCTTTTAGAGACCCAGTACTTC. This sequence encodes CASSMVSGLLETQYF.